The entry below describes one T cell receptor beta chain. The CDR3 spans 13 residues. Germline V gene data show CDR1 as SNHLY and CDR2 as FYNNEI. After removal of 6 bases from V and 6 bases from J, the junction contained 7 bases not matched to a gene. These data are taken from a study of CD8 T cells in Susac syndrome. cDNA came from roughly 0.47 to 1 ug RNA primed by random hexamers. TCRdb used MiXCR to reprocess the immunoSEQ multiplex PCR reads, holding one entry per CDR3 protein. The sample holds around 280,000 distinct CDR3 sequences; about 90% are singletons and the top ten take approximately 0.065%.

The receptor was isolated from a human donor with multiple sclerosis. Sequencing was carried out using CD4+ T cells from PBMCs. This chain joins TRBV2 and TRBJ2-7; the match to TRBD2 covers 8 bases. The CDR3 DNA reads TGTGCCAGCAGCTCGATAGCGGGGCGCGAGCAGTACTTC. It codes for CASSSIAGREQYF.